This T cell receptor beta chain was found in a study of blood T cell repertoires in COVID-19. Participants reported their clinical history, and cohort assignment relied on those reports. Deletions cut 0 bases from V and 7 bases from J, with 18 bases between. The germline V gene encodes CDR1 MGHRA and CDR2 YSYEKL. The CDR3 consists of 16 residues. Some clones are missing from TCRdb's copy, which holds only in-frame ones; the method was immunoSEQ multiplex PCR. This sample has some 150,000 clones, with about 80% found just once. Sequenced material: PBMCs or T cells enriched from blood (not recorded which). The chain links TRBV4-1 to TRBJ2-5, with D possibly matching TRBD1 (5 bases). The sequence derives from a woman aged 45-59 years who had recovered from COVID-19. CDR3 protein: CASSQERIQGKRTQYF. CDR3 bases: TGCGCCAGCAGCCAAGAAAGGATTCAGGGCAAGAGGACCCAGTACTTC.